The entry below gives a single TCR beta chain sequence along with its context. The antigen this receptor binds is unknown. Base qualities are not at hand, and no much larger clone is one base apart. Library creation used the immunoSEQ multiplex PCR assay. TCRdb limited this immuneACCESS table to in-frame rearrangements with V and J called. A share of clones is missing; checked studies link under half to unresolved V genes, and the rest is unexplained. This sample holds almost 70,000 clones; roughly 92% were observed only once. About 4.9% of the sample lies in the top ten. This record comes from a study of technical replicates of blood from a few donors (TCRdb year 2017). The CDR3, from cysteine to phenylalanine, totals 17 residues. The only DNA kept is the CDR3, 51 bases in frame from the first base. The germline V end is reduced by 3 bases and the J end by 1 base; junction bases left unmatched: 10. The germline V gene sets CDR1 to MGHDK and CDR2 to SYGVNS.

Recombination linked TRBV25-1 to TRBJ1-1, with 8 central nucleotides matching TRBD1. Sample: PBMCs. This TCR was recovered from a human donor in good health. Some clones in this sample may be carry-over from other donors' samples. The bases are TGTGCCAGCAGTGATCTCTACCTTGACAGGGGGAACACTGAAGCTTTCTTT. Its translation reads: CASSDLYLDRGNTEAFF.